Below, one TCR beta chain is given with its context. It lacks a known antigen. No much larger clonotype is one base removed from it; base qualities were not supplied. This specimen belongs to a study of a mutant IDH1 vaccine in newly diagnosed glioma (TCRdb year 2021). Regarding the complete study: Of the 32 patients who were treated, around 60% were male and 37.5% were female, and the mean age was about 40 years. Peripheral blood samples were drawn at six visits, namely V03 (baseline), V05, V07, V10, V12 and V13. Prior to enrollment, standard therapy consisting of radiotherapy alone, temozolomide alone, or radiochemotherapy with temozolomide had been administered to patients, with the combination being received by most patients. Longitudinal TCRB deep sequencing was performed for about two dozen treated patients wherever samples were available for exploratory analyses. Findings and caveats that apply to the study as a whole: Vaccine-induced immune responses across multiple MHC alleles were detected in 80% to 95% of patients. Pseudoprogression appeared unrelated to alterations in the top peripheral T cell clonotypes detected by TCRB sequencing. Selection of PBMC samples for TCRB deep sequencing was based on availability. It was noted by the authors that analyses of patient blood samples could not be reproduced owing to sample limitations.

Libraries were made using the immunoSEQ multiplex PCR assay. Rearranged TCR beta chain sequences were amplified with the hsTCRB Kit following the manufacturer's protocol. Sequencing of TCRB libraries was carried out on an Illumina MiSeq. Turning to the authors' computational methods: The proprietary platform of the kit vendor was used for demultiplexing, trimming and gene mapping. Not all clones reach the TCRdb copy of this immuneACCESS table, which keeps in-frame sequences only. Checked studies attribute under half of the gap to unresolved V genes and leave the rest unexplained. D and trimming come from the DNA, and the V and J calls and clone size come from that table. For this sample the table gives around 30,000 clones, of which about three quarters were detected only once. The top ten hold approximately 9.4% of the sample. Per the publication, the time point label means: baseline, week 1 (first vaccination visit). The treatment or condition label of this sample denotes: pre-vaccination baseline after standard-of-care therapy. Donors had newly diagnosed WHO grade 3 or 4 IDH1-mutant astrocytomas with loss of nuclear ATRX. The samples were drawn from NOA16, a multicentre, single-arm, open-label phase I trial in Germany that tested a mutant IDH1 peptide vaccine in humans for the first time. For immunogenicity testing, the blood drawn at visit V03 was used as the baseline sample. Genomic DNA for TCRB sequencing was extracted from EDTA blood using the DNeasy Blood and Tissue Kit.

The germline V gene sets CDR1 to MGHRA and CDR2 to YSYEKL. The CDR3, cysteine through phenylalanine, is 17 amino acids long. Just the 51-base CDR3 DNA is kept, in frame starting at base 1. The trim is 1 base for V and 4 bases for J, with a gap of 14 bases between the germline ends. Sequenced material: peripheral blood mononuclear cells (PBMCs), taken from a glioma patient treated with radiotherapy, temozolomide or both. The rearranged chain carries TRBV4-1 and TRBJ2-6, and TRBD1 may be the D gene, going by 7 matching bases. This TCR was sampled from a man in his fifties or sixties with glioma. Some clones in this sample may be carry-over from other donors' samples. The bases read TGCGCCAGCAGCCAAGCCGCAGGGGGGATAGGGGCCAACGTCCTGACTTTC. This codes for CASSQAAGGIGANVLTF.